This T cell receptor (beta chain) was recorded in a study of Ad26.COV2.S vaccination and SARS-CoV-2 variants. Study summary: Doses of Ad26.COV2.S were injected into muscle once or twice, 56 days apart.

The treatment: over 15 received Ad26.COV2.S at low or high dose, single or two shots; five or six received placebo; per-sample allocation not given. Repertoires come from day 63 after the first vaccine or placebo injection. A Boston donor was an adult aged 18-55 years. Whole-study results and caveats: Vaccine recipients had higher spike-specific TCR breadth than placebo recipients.

The CDR3 contains 13 residues. Germline CDR1 and CDR2: MNHEY and SMNVEV (reference sequence). The V segment lost 6 bases and the J segment 8 bases; nucleotides outside the gene matches: 7. Produced via immunoSEQ multiplex PCR; TCRdb's table is partial and in-frame only. This sample has approximately 400,000 clones, with roughly 81% found just once. As for this clone: What it binds is not known.

Sequenced material: peripheral blood, taken in a trial of Ad26.COV2.S vaccine versus placebo. This chain connects TRBV27 to TRBJ1-2; 9 bases match TRBD1. The sequence was obtained from a person between 18 and 60 years old who received the Ad26.COV2.S COVID-19 vaccine or a placebo. The CDR3 loop reads CASRMGQGTGYTF. The CDR3 region has the DNA TGTGCCAGCAGGATGGGACAGGGAACCGGCTACACCTTC.